The entry below describes one TCR beta chain. This clonotype was observed many times. The specificity of this receptor is unknown. The sample holds no much larger clone one base away, and base qualities are not on file. TCRdb lists the instrument as Illumina HiSeq 2500. Quantitative 5'-RACE with molecular barcodes was used to prepare TCR beta libraries. Concerning the study's data processing: Disease-linked TCR variants were identified with a new computational method built on a probabilistic model of VDJ rearrangement. Using fastp at Q25 and MiXCR, TCRdb reprocessed the public reads and kept productive beta chains. Each entry is one CDR3 protein sequence, shown with its most common DNA and genes. Here the V and J calls rest on TCRdb's processing, not on the authors' analysis. This sample comprises about 130,000 distinct CDR3 sequences, approximately 7.3% of them detected only once. The ten most abundant clones make up under 15% of the sample.

The sample comes from a study of CD8 T cells in ankylosing spondylitis (dated by TCRdb to about 2017). The study in broad terms: To find TCR variants linked to disease, the study profiled T cell receptor beta repertoires in ankylosing spondylitis patients and healthy donors. In total, the full study cohort was made up of some 110 healthy donors and some 26 ankylosing spondylitis patients. Peripheral blood was sampled, and synovial fluid was additionally collected from ankylosing spondylitis patients. Summary of the overall study and its limitations: Blood from ankylosing spondylitis patients appeared to be characterized by a TCR beta motif made up of under ten highly homologous amino acid variants. A CD8+ phenotype was shown by the disease-linked clones, which were found at relatively low frequencies in peripheral blood. Some of the motif variants had been reported before in the synovial fluid and blood of reactive arthritis patients, a finding that suggests common disease-initiation mechanisms. According to the report, matched synovial fluid samples from ankylosing spondylitis patients were significantly enriched for the disease-linked clones.

The receptor was derived from a female donor with ankylosing spondylitis or in good health (not recorded which). Sequencing was carried out using blood, either unsorted or a sorted T cell fraction (not recorded which).

The CDR3 has the sequence CASSDSRTGVSNEQFF. The nucleotide sequence reads as follows: TGTGCCAGCAGTGACTCCAGGACAGGGGTATCCAATGAGCAGTTCTTC. Here the chain combines TRBV6-4 and TRBJ2-1, and TRBD1 matches 9 of the central bases. From the cysteine up to the phenylalanine, the CDR3 has a length of 16 residues. The DNA shown is the 48-base CDR3, in frame from base 1. From a lookup of the germline V gene, CDR1 and CDR2 are MRHNA and SNTAGT. Trimming leaves V shorter by 0 bases and J shorter by 6 bases, with the junction holding 6 bases beyond the gene matches.